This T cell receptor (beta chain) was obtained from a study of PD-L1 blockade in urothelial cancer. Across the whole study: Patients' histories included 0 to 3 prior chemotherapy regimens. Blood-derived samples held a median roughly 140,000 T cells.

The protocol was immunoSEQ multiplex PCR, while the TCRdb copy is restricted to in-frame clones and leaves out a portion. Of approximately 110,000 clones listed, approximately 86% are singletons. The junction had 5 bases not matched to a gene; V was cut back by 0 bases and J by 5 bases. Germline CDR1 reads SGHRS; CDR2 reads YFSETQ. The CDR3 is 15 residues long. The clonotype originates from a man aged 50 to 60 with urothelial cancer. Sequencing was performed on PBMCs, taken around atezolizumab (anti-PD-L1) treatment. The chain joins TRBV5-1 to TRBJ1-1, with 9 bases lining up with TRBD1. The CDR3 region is CASSLGEQGATEAFF. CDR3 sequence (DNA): TGCGCCAGCAGCTTGGGAGAACAGGGGGCAACTGAAGCTTTCTTT.